This T cell receptor (beta chain) was recorded in a study of T cells in Graves' hyperthyroidism and ophthalmopathy. Using RNA transcripts as the source, TCR beta CDR3 regions were amplified. The HTBI primer set drove a first-round RT-PCR of the TCR CDR3. TCRdb passed the multiplex PCR reads through MiXCR, listing each CDR3 protein once. The sample holds roughly 350,000 distinct CDR3 sequences, 14% seen once. This clonotype showed up many times. Per the germline V gene, CDR1 is DFQATT and CDR2 is SNEGSKA (reference sequence). This CDR3 is built from 12 residues. The specimen sequenced was blood. The receptor comes from a woman aged 25 to 39 with Graves' ophthalmopathy. The rearrangement joins TRBV20-1 to TRBJ2-7, with 7 bases identical to TRBD1. The CDR3 loop reads CSCGDSSYEQYF. The CDR3 bases are TGCAGCTGTGGGGACAGCTCCTACGAGCAGTACTTC.